The T cell receptor beta chain described here comes from a study of blood T cell repertoires in COVID-19. Overall study: T cells, B-cell-depleted T cells, or PBMCs provided the cDNA or gDNA that served as material.

Clones were sequenced by immunoSEQ multiplex PCR, and TCRdb holds only the in-frame ones, with some missing. The sample records about 190,000 clones, around 82% being singletons. Cohorts were assigned according to the clinical history that participants reported. The CDR3 spans 13 residues. V trimming: 5 bases; J trimming: 8 bases; junction bases outside the gene matches: 6. Germline CDR1 is KGHDR and CDR2 is SFDVKD. Sequences were obtained from PBMCs or T cells enriched from blood (not recorded which). This chain links TRBV24-1 with TRBJ2-3; TRBD2 agrees at 7 bases. The receptor was derived from a woman in her sixties or seventies with acute COVID-19. Here the CDR3 reads CATSVEWEGTQYF. In DNA, the CDR3 is TGTGCCACCAGTGTAGAGTGGGAGGGTACGCAGTATTTT.